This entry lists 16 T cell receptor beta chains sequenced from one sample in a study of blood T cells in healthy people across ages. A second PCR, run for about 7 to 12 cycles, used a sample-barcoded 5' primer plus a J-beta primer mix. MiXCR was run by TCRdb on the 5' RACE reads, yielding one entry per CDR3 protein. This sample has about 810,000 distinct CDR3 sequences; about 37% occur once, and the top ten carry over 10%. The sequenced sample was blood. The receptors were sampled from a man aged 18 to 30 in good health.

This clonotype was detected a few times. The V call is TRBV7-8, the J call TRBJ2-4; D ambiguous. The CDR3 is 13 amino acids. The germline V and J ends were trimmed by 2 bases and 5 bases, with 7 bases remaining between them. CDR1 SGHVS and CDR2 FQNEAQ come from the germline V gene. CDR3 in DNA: TGTGCCAGCAGCTTAAATGCGGAAAACATTCAGTACTTC. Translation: CASSLNAENIQYF. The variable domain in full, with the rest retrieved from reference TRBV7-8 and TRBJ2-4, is GAGVSQSPRYKVAKRGQDVALRCDPISGHVSLFWYQQALGQGPEFLTYFQNEAQLDKSGLPSDRFFAERPEGSVSTLKIQRTQQEDSAVYLCASSLNAENIQYFGAGTRLSVL.

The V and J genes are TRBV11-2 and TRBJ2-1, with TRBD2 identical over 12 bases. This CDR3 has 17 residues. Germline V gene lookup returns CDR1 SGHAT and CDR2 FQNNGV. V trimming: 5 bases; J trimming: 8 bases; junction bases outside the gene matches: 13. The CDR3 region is CASSRVRTSGVSYEQFF. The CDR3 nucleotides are TGTGCCAGCAGCCGTGTCAGGACTAGCGGGGTGAGCTATGAGCAGTTCTTC.

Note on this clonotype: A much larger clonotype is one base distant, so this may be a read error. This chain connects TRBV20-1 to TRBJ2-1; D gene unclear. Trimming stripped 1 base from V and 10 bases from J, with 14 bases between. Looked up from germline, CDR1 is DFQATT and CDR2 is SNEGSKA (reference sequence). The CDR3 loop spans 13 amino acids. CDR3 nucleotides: TGCAGTGCTAGAGTAGGCAGGTACTACGAGCAGTTCTTC. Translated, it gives CSARVGRYYEQFF.

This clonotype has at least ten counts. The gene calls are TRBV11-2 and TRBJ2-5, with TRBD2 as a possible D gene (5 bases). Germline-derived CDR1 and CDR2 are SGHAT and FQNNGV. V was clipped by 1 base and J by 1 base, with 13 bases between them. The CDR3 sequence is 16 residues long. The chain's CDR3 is CASSLGKAESQETQYF. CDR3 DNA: TGTGCCAGCAGCTTAGGTAAAGCGGAGTCCCAAGAGACCCAGTACTTC.

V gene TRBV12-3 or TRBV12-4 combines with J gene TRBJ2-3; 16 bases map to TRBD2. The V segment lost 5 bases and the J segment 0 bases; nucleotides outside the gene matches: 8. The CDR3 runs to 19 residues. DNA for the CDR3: TGTGCCAGCAGTCGCCGGGGGGGACTAGCGGGGGGGAGCACAGATACGCAGTATTTT. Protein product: CASSRRGGLAGGSTDTQYF.

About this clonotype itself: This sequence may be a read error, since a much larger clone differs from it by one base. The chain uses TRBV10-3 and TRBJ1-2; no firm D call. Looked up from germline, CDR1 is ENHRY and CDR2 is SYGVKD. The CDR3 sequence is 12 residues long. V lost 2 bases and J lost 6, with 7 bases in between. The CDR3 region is CAISEGSDGYTF. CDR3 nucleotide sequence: TGTGCCATCAGTGAGGGTAGCGATGGCTACACCTTC.

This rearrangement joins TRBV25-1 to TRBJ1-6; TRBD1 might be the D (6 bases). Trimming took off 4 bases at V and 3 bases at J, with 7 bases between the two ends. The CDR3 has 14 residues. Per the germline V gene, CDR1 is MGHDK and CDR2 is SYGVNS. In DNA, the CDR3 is TGTGCCAGCAGTGTAGGGGGCTATAATTCACCCCTCCACTTT. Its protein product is CASSVGGYNSPLHF.

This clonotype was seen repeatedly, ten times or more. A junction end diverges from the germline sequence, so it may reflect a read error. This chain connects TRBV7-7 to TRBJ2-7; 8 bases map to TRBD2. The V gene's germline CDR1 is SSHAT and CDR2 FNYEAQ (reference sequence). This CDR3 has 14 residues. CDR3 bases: TGTGCTAGCAGCCCCGGGAGGGGCTCCTACGAGCAGTACTTC. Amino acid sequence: CASSPGRGSYEQYF.

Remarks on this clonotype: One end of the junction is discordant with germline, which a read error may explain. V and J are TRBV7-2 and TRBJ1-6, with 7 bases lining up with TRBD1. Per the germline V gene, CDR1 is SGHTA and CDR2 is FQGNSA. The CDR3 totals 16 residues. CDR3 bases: TGTGCCAGCGGCTTAGGGGAGGGGGCCATGGGTTCACCCCTCCACTTT. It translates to CASGLGEGAMGSPLHF.

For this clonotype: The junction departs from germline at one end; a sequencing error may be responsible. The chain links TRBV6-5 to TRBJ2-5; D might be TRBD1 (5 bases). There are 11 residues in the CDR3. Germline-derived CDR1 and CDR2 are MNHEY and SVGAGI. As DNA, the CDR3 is TGTGCCTCAGGGATCCAAGGGACCCAGTACTTC. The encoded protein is CASGIQGTQYF.

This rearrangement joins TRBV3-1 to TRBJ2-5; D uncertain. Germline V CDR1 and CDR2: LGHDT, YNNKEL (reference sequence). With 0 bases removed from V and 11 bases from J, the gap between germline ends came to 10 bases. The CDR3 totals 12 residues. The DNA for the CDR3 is TGTGCCAGCAGCCAAGACGGCGGTGAGCAGTACTTC. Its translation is CASSQDGGEQYF.

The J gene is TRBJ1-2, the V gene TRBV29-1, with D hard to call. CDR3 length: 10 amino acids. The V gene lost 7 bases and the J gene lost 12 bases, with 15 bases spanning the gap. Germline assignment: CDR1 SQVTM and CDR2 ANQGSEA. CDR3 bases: TGCAGCGCTGAGGGAAAGGTGGACACCTTC. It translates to CSAEGKVDTF.

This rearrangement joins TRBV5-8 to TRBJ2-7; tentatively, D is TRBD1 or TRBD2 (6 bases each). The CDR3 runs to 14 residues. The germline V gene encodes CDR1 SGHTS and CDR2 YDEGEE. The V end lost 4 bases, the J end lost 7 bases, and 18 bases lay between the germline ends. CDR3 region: CASSVHSGEEEQYF. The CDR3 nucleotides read TGTGCCAGCAGCGTGCACTCAGGGGAGGAAGAGCAGTACTTC.

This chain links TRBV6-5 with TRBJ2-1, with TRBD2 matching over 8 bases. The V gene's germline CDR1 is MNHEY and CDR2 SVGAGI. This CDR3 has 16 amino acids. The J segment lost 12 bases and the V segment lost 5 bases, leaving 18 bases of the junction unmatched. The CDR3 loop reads CASSISAGLVLSWQFF. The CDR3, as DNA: TGTGCCAGCAGTATATCGGCGGGACTAGTTTTATCTTGGCAGTTCTTC.

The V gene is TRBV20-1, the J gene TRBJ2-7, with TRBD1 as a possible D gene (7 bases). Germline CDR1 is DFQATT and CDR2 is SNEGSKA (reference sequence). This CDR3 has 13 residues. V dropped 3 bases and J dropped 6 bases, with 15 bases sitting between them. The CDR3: CSASRQGLGEQYF. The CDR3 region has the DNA TGCAGTGCTAGCCGACAGGGACTTGGCGAGCAGTACTTC.

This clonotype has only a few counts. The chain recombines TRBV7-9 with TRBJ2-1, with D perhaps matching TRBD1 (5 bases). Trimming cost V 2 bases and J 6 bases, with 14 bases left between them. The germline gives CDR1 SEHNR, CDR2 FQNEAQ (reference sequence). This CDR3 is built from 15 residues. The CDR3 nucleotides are TGTGCCAGCAGCTTACCCAGGGCTCTACCCAATGAGCAGTTCTTC. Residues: CASSLPRALPNEQFF.